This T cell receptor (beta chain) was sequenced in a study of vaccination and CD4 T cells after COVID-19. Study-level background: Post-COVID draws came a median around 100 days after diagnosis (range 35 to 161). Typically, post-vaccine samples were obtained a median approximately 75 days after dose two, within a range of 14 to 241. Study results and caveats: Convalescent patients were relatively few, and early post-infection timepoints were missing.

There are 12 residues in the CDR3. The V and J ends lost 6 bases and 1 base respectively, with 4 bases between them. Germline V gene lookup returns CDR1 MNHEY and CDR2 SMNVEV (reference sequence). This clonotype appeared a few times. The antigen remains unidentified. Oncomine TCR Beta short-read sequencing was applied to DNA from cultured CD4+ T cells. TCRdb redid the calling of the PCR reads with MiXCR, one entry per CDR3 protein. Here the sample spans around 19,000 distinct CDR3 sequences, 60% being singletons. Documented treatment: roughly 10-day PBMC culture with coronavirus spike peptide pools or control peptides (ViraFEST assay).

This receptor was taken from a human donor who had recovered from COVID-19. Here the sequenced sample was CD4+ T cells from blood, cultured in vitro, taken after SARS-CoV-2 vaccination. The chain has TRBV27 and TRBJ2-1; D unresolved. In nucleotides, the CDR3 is TGTGCCAGCAGGAGGTCCTACAATGAGCAGTTCTTC. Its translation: CASRRSYNEQFF.